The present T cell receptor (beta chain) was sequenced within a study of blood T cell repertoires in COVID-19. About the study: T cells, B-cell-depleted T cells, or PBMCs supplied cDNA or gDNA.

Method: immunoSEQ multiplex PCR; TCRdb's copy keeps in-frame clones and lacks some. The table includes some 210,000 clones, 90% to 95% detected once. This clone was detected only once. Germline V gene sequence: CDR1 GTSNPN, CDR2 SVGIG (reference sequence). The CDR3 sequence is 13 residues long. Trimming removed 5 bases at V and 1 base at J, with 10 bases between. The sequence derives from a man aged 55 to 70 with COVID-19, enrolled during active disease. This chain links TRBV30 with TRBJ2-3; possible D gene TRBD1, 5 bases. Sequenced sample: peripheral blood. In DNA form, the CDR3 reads TGTGCCTGGGGCACAGGACGCACAGATACGCAGTATTTT. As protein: CAWGTGRTDTQYF.